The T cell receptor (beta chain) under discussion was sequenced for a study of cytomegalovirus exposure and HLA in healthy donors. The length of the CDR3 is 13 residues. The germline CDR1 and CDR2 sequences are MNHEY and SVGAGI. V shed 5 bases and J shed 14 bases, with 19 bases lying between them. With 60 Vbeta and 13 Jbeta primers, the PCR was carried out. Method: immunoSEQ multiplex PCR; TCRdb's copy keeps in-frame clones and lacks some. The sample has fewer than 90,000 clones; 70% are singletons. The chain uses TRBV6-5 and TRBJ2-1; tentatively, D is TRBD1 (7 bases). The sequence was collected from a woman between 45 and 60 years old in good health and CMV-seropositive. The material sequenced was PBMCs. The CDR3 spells CASSRHTRGAEFF. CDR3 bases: TGTGCCAGCAGTCGACATACCAGGGGGGCAGAGTTCTTC.